The sequence of this TCR beta chain was determined in a study of blood T cell repertoires in COVID-19. Study information: PBMCs, B-cell-depleted T cells, or T cells were the source of the cDNA or gDNA that made up the material.

Germline V gives CDR1 SGHAT, CDR2 FQNNGV. The CDR3 sequence is 17 residues long. The V gene end was trimmed by 2 bases and the J gene end by 7 bases; junction bases not matched to a gene: 12. Profiling relied on immunoSEQ multiplex PCR, and the TCRdb table lists in-frame clones only, not all of them. The table shows over 60,000 clones, with around nine tenths occurring only once. This clonotype was sampled from a man between 65 and 79 years old with active or convalescent COVID-19. The gene calls are TRBV11-2 and TRBJ2-5; 11 bases line up with TRBD2. The sample was peripheral blood. CDR3 sequence (DNA): TGTGCCAGCAGCTTAAACGCGGCTAGCGGGAGGATGGGGACCCAGTACTTC. Translated, it gives CASSLNAASGRMGTQYF.